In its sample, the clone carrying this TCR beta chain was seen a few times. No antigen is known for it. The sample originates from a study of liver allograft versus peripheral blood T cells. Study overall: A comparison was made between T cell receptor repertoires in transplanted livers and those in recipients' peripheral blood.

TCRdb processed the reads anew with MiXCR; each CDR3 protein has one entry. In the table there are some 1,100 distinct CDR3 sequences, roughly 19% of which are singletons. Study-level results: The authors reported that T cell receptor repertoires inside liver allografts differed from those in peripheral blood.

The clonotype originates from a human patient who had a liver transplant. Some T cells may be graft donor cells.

The CDR3 loop reads CSADQGYDEQFF. The CDR3 DNA follows: TGCAGTGCTGACCAGGGGTACGATGAGCAGTTCTTC. The chain combines TRBV20-1 with TRBJ2-1; possible D gene TRBD1, 6 bases. There are 12 residues in the CDR3. V was clipped by 5 bases and J by 8 bases, with 13 bases between them. The germline CDR1 and CDR2 sequences are DFQATT and SNEGSKA (reference sequence).